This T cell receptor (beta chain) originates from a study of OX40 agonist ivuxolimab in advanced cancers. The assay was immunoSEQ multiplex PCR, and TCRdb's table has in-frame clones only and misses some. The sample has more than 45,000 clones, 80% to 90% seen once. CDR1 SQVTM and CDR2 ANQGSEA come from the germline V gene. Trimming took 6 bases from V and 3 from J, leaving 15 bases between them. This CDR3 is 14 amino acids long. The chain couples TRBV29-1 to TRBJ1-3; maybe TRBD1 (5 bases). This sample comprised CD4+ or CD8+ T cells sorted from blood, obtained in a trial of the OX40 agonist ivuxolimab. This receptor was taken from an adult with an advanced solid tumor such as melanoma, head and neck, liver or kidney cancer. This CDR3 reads CSVEDWGLGNTIYF. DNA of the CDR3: TGCAGCGTGGAGGATTGGGGACTTGGAAACACCATATATTTT.